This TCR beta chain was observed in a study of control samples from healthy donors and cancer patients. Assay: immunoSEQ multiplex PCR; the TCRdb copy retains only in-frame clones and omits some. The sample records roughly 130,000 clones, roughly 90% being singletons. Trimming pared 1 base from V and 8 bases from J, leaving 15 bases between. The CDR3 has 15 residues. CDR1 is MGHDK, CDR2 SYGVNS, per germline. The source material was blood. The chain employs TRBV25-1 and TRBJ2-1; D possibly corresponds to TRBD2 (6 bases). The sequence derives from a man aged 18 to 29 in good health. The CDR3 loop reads CASSESGGVPHEQFF. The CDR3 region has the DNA TGTGCCAGCAGTGAATCCGGCGGGGTCCCTCATGAGCAGTTCTTC.